This T cell receptor beta chain was obtained from a study of CD8 T cells in ankylosing spondylitis (dated by TCRdb to about 2017). Regarding the research as a whole: To find TCR variants linked to disease, the study profiled T cell receptor beta repertoires in ankylosing spondylitis patients and healthy donors. The full study cohort was made up of about two dozen ankylosing spondylitis patients and roughly 100 healthy donors. Peripheral blood was sampled, and synovial fluid was additionally collected from ankylosing spondylitis patients. What the study reported, not specific to this receptor: Some of the motif variants had been reported before in the synovial fluid and blood of reactive arthritis patients, a finding that suggests common disease-initiation mechanisms. Blood from ankylosing spondylitis patients appeared to be characterized by a TCR beta motif made up of about 8 highly homologous amino acid variants. According to the report, matched synovial fluid samples from ankylosing spondylitis patients were significantly enriched for the disease-linked clones. The disease-linked clones had a CD8+ phenotype and were found at relatively low frequencies in peripheral blood.

With regard to this clonotype: No cognate antigen has been identified for it. The input lacks base qualities; no much larger clone sits a single base away.

For CDR1 and CDR2, the germline V gene lists SGHRS and YFSETQ. Trimming at the junction amounts to 4 bases on V and 6 bases on J, and the germline ends lie 15 bases apart. Its CDR3 holds 14 amino acids, cysteine through phenylalanine. CDR3 DNA is the only sequence kept; it has 42 bases, read in frame from the first base. TCRdb lists the instrument as Illumina HiSeq 2500. Quantitative 5'-RACE with molecular barcodes was the method used to prepare the TCR beta libraries. Processing in the source paper ran as follows. A new computational method based on a probabilistic model of VDJ rearrangement was used to identify disease-linked TCR variants. The raw public data were reprocessed by TCRdb itself: fastp quality trimming at Q25, MiXCR clonotype calling, in-frame beta chains only. Every entry covers one CDR3 protein and lists the most common genes and DNA from its rows. What appears here as the V and J calls and clone size reflects TCRdb's work, not the paper's. This sample comprises more than 600,000 distinct CDR3 sequences, around 17% of them detected only once. The leading ten clones occupy under 20% of the sample.

The receptor chain draws on TRBV5-1 and TRBJ2-3, with a tentative D call of TRBD1 or TRBD2, each matching 6 bases. What was sequenced was blood, either unsorted or a sorted T cell fraction (not recorded which). The sequence came from a male donor with ankylosing spondylitis. The CDR3 region has the sequence CASSPGGPGDTQYF. The nucleotide sequence reads TGCGCCAGCAGCCCCGGGGGCCCCGGGGATACGCAGTATTTT.